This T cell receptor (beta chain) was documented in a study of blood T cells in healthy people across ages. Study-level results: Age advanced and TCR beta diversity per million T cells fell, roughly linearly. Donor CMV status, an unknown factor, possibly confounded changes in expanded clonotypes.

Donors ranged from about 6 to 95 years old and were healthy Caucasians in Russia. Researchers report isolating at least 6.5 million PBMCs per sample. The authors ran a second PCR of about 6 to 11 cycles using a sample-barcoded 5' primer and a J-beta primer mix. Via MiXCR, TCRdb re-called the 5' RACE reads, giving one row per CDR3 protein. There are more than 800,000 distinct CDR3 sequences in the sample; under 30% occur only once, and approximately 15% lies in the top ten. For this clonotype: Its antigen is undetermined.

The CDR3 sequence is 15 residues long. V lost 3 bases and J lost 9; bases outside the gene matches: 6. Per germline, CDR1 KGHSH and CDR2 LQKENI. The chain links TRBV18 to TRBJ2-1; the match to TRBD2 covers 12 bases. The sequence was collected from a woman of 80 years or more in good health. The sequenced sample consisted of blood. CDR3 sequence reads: CASSPPRTSGAEQFF. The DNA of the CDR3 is TGTGCCAGCTCACCCCCCAGGACTAGCGGGGCTGAGCAGTTCTTC. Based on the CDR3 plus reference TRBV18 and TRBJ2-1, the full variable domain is NAGVMQNPRHLVRRRGQEARLRCSPMKGHSHVYWYRQLPEEGLKFMVYLQKENIIDESGMPKERFSAEFPKEGPSILRIQQVVRGDSAAYFCASSPPRTSGAEQFFGPGTRLTVL.